This record concerns one T cell receptor (beta chain) sequence. The V end lost 6 bases, the J end lost 2 bases, and 10 bases lay between the germline ends. Germline V gene sequence: CDR1 MNHEY, CDR2 SVGAGI. CDR3 length: 13 residues. This sample is part of a study of OX40 agonist ivuxolimab in advanced cancers. The data were produced by immunoSEQ multiplex PCR, yet TCRdb's version contains in-frame clones alone and is incomplete. In the table there are some 77,000 clones, around four fifths of which are singletons. Samples were taken at baseline and on day 1 of cycles 4 and 7. The rearrangement uses TRBV6-5 and TRBJ1-2; D might be TRBD1 (6 bases). The sequence was collected from an adult with an advanced solid tumor such as melanoma, head and neck, liver or kidney cancer. Source: CD4+ or CD8+ T cells sorted from blood, taken in a trial of the OX40 agonist ivuxolimab. CDR3 protein: CASRKTGNYGYTF. In nucleotides, the CDR3 is TGTGCCAGCAGAAAGACAGGAAACTATGGCTACACCTTC.